This T cell receptor beta chain was retrieved from a study of CD8+ T cells in alopecia areata. The overall study: Tofacitinib treatment spanned 6 to 18 months, with 6 months off drug afterward.

V was trimmed by 8 bases and J by 0 bases, leaving 9 bases between them. CDR3 length equals 12 residues. In germline, CDR1 is SQVTM, CDR2 ANQGSEA. cDNA reverse transcribed from extracted RNA served as the sequencing template. Repertoires were generated with immunoSEQ multiplex PCR, while TCRdb's copy carries only in-frame clones and drops some. Seen here are 80,000 to 100,000 clones, about two fifths observed once, and the top ten hold 1% to 1.5%. Collected material from alopecia areata patients comprised lesional scalp punch biopsies and peripheral blood. As concerns this clone: The antigen remains unidentified.

Study-wide findings and caveats: Scalp sequencing captures resident alphabeta T cells of normal skin too.

This chain links TRBV29-1 with TRBJ2-3, with no clear D. This TCR derives from a human donor with alopecia areata. The sequencing sample was made of CD4+ T cells sorted from blood. Here the CDR3 DNA reads TGCAGCTCAGTCAGAAGCACAGATACGCAGTATTTT. This sequence encodes CSSVRSTDTQYF.